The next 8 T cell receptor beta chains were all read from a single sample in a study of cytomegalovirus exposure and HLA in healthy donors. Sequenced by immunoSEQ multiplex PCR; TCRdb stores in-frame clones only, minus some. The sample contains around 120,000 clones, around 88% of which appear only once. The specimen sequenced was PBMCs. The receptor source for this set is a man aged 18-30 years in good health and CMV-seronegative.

For the CDR3, the DNA is TGTGCCAGCAGCCGAGGGCTTTCCTACGAGCAGTACTTC. Protein: CASSRGLSYEQYF. The V call is TRBV7-2, the J call TRBJ2-7, with D possibly being TRBD2 (5 bases). This CDR3 has 13 amino acids. Trimming shortened V by 5 bases and J by 1 base, and 9 bases separated the two germline ends. The germline V gene has CDR1 SGHTA and CDR2 FQGNSA. The variable domain in full, with the rest retrieved from reference TRBV7-2 and TRBJ2-7, is GAGVSQSPSNKVTEKGKDVELRCDPISGHTALYWYRQSLGQGLEFLIYFQGNSAPDKSGLPSDRFSAERTGGSVSTLTIQRTQQEDSAVYLCASSRGLSYEQYFGPGTRLTVT.

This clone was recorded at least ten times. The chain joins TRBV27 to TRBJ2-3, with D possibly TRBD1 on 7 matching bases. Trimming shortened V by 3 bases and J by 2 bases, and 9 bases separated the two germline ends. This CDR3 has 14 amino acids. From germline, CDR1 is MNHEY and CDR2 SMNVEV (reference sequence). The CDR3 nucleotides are TGTGCCAGCAGTTTCAGGGGGGTCACAGATACGCAGTATTTT. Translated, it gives CASSFRGVTDTQYF.

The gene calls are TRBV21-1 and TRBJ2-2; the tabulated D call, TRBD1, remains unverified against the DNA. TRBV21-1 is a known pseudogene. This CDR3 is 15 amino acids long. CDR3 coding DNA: TGTGCCAGCAGGGGGGCCCACCCACGCATCGGGGAGCTGTTTTTT. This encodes CASRGAHPRIGELFF.

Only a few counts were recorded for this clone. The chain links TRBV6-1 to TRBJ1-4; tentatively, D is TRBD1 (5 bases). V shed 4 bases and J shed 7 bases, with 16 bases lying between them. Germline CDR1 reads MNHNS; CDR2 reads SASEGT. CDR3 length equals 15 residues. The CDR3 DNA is TGTGCCAGCAGTGGACTCCCCGGGGGGTCTGAAAAACTGTTTTTT. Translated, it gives CASSGLPGGSEKLFF.

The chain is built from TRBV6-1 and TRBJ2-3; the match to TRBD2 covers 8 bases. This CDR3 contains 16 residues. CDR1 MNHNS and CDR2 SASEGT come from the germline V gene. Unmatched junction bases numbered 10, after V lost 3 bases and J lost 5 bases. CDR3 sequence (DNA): TGTGCCAGCAGTGACCTTTCGGGAGGGCGGGGAGATACGCAGTATTTT. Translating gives CASSDLSGGRGDTQYF.

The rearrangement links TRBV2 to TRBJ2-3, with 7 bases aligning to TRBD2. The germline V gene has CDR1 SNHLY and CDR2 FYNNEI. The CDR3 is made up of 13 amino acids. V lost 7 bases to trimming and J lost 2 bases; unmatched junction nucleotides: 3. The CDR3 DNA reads TGTGCCAGCATTCGGGACTACACAGATACGCAGTATTTT. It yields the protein CASIRDYTDTQYF. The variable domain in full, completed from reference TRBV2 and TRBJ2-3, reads EPEVTQTPSHQVTQMGQEVILRCVPISNHLYFYWYRQILGQKVEFLVSFYNNEISEKSEIFDDQFSVERPDGSNFTLKIRSTKLEDSAMYFCASIRDYTDTQYFGPGTRLTVL.

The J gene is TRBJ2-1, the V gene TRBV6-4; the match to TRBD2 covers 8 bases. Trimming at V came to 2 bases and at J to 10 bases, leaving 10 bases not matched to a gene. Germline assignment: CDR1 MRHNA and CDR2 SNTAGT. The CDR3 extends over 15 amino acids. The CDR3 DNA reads TGTGCCAGCAGTGACGGTCCAGCGGGGGTAGGGGAGCAGTTCTTC. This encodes CASSDGPAGVGEQFF.

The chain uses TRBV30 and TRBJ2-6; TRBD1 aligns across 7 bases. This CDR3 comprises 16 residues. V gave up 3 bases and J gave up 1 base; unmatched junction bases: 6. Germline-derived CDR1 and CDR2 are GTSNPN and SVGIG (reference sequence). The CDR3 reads CAWRATGQSGANVLTF. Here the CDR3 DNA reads TGTGCCTGGAGGGCTACGGGACAGTCTGGGGCCAACGTCCTGACTTTC.